This TCR beta chain was sequenced during a study of CD8 T cells in Susac syndrome. Reverse transcription of about 0.45 to 1 ug RNA used random hexamers. Amplification of TCR beta CDR3 across 54 Vbeta and 13 Jbeta was performed with immunoSEQ multiplex PCR. TCRdb re-called the immunoSEQ multiplex PCR reads with MiXCR, one entry per CDR3 protein. The sample consists of 350,000 to 550,000 distinct CDR3 sequences, about 85% of them appearing once. This clonotype occurred once. No antigen is known for it. V was pared by 1 base and J by 7 bases, with 19 bases between. Per the germline V gene, CDR1 is DFQATT and CDR2 is SNEGSKA (reference sequence). The CDR3 sequence is 15 residues long. TCR beta from blood CD8+ and CD4+ T cells was sequenced. Study conclusions and caveats: TCR sequencing and HLA analysis covered a relatively small number of individuals.

The source is a human donor with multiple sclerosis. Sequenced input: CD8+ T cells from PBMCs. The V call is TRBV20-1, the J call TRBJ1-1; possible D gene TRBD1, 5 bases. In nucleotides, the CDR3 is TGCAGTGCTAGAGCTGACAGTGCGGTCTCCTTTGAAGCTTTCTTT. Its translation: CSARADSAVSFEAFF.